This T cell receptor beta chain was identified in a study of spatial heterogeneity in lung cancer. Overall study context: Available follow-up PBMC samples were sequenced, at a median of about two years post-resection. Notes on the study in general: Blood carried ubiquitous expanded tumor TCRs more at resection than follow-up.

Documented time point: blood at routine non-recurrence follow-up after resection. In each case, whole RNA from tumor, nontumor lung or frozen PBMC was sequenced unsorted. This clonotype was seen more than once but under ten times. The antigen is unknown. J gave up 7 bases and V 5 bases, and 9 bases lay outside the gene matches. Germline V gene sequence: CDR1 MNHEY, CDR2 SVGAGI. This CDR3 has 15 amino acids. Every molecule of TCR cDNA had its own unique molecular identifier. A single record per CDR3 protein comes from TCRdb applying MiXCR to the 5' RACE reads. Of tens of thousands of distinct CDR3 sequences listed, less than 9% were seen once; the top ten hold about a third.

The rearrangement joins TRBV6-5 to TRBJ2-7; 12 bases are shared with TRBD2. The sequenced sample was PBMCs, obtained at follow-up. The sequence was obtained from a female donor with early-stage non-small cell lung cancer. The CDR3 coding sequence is TGTGCCAGCAGTCCAAGACTAGCGGGGGTTATGGAGCAGTACTTC. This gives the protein CASSPRLAGVMEQYF.